This passage covers 22 T cell receptor beta chains from one sample sequenced in a study of T cell repertoires in cytomegalovirus infection (dated by TCRdb to between 2018 and 2021). The intended sense of this specimen's treatment or condition label: in vitro stimulation with specific CMV peptide epitopes to enrich CMV-specific T cells. These receptors are not linked to any known antigen. TCRdb names Illumina HiSeq 1500 as the instrument used. TCRdb's own reprocessing of the public reads used fastp at Q25 and MiXCR and kept productive beta chains. Every CDR3 protein is listed once, alongside the most common genes and DNA of its rows. The sample contains roughly 700,000 distinct CDR3 sequences, around 31% of them found a single time. The top ten clonotypes cover about 20% of the sample. Source: cultured PBMCs, taken from culture after CMV antigen stimulation. All receptors derive from a human donor in good health (CMV status not recorded). Some clones in this sample may be carry-over from other donors' samples.

There are many counts of this clonotype. CDR3 DNA sequence: TGTGCCAGCAAACCAACAGGGGGCGGGGACACTGAAGCTTTCTTT. It is translated as CASKPTGGGDTEAFF. V is TRBV7-9 and J is TRBJ1-1; 9 bases agree with TRBD1. V dropped 7 bases and J dropped 3; count of bases not matched to a gene: 9. The CDR3 spans 15 residues. CDR1 and CDR2 (germline): SEHNR, FQNEAQ (reference sequence).

This clonotype occurred a few times. The V gene is TRBV11-2, the J gene TRBJ2-5; unclear D gene. Germline assignment: CDR1 SGHAT and CDR2 FQNNGV. The CDR3 totals 18 residues. Trimming shortened V by 0 bases and J by 2 bases, and 19 bases separated the two germline ends. Here the CDR3 DNA reads TGTGCCAGCAGCTTAGAGGGCTCAGCCGGTTGGGTACAAGAGACCCAGTACTTC. Translation gives CASSLEGSAGWVQETQYF.

The rearrangement uses TRBV7-2 and TRBJ2-7, with 9 positions matching TRBD2. This CDR3 is 17 amino acids long. Germline CDR1 is SGHTA and CDR2 is FQGNSA. After removal of 2 bases from V and 0 bases from J, the junction contained 8 bases not matched to a gene. CDR3 amino acids: CASSLSGAGGPSYEQYF. For the CDR3, the DNA is TGTGCCAGCAGCTTAAGCGGGGCGGGGGGGCCCTCCTACGAGCAGTACTTC.

This clonotype was seen only a few times. J is TRBJ1-2 and V is TRBV2; 9 positions agree with TRBD1. V trimming: 6 bases; J trimming: 3 bases; junction bases outside the gene matches: 8. There are 15 residues in the CDR3. From germline, CDR1 is SNHLY and CDR2 FYNNEI. The CDR3 region is CASSPMDRGDYGYTF. The CDR3 coding sequence is TGTGCCAGCAGCCCTATGGACAGGGGTGACTATGGCTACACCTTC.

The chain links TRBV2 to TRBJ2-4, with TRBD2 identical over 9 bases. Germline V lookup: CDR1 SNHLY, CDR2 FYNNEI. The trim removed 2 bases at V and 0 bases at J, leaving 5 bases unmatched. The CDR3 totals 17 residues. In DNA form, the CDR3 reads TGTGCCAGCAGTGAACTCGCTAGCGGGGTAGCCAAAAACATTCAGTACTTC. Translation: CASSELASGVAKNIQYF.

The chain recombines TRBV20-1 with TRBJ1-1; D is possibly TRBD1 (5 bases). Deletions cut 0 bases from V and 6 bases from J, with 11 bases between. Germline values: CDR1 DFQATT, CDR2 SNEGSKA (reference sequence). The CDR3 loop spans 13 amino acids. The CDR3: CSARDRGTAEAFF. CDR3 coding DNA: TGCAGTGCTAGAGATCGCGGGACGGCTGAAGCTTTCTTT.

The J gene is TRBJ2-7, the V gene TRBV7-2; weak D call: TRBD2 (7 bases). The V gene lost 1 base and the J gene lost 4 bases, with 17 bases spanning the gap. This CDR3 has 16 amino acids. Germline lookup yields CDR1 SGHTA and CDR2 FQGNSA. The CDR3 DNA is TGTGCCAGCAGCTTAGTGAGGGGAGGGGGGTATTACGAGCAGTACTTC. Translation: CASSLVRGGGYYEQYF.

Of note for this clonotype: A much larger clone differs from this one at a single base, so this may be a read error. The chain couples TRBV7-8 to TRBJ1-1, with 9 bases that match TRBD1. The CDR3 sequence is 19 residues long. Unmatched junction bases numbered 15, after V lost 4 bases and J lost 0 bases. Germline CDR1 SGHVS, CDR2 FQNEAQ. The CDR3 DNA is TGTGCCAGCAGCTCCCCCCTTCACCGGGACAGGGAAATGAACACTGAAGCTTTCTTT. Translation: CASSSPLHRDREMNTEAFF.

The chain recombines TRBV4-1 with TRBJ1-2; no clear D gene. In germline, CDR1 is MGHRA, CDR2 YSYEKL. V lost 0 bases and J 8 bases, leaving 7 bases between the germline ends. This CDR3 spans 12 amino acids. CDR3 sequence (DNA): TGCGCCAGCAGCCAAGATGGTACGGGCTACACCTTC. Translated, it gives CASSQDGTGYTF.

This chain uses TRBV14 with TRBJ2-2; perhaps TRBD2 as D (5 bases). V lost 5 bases and J 1 base, leaving 8 bases between the germline ends. The length of the CDR3 is 14 residues. Germline lookup yields CDR1 SGHDN and CDR2 FVKESK. The CDR3 DNA is TGTGCCAGCAGCACTAGTCGGAACACCGGGGAGCTGTTTTTT. Translation: CASSTSRNTGELFF.

In this sample, this clonotype turned up a few times. V is TRBV4-3 and J is TRBJ2-5; TRBD2 might be the D (5 bases). V lost 2 bases, J lost 6 bases, and 16 bases lay in between. This CDR3 is 15 amino acids long. Germline lookup yields CDR1 LGHNA and CDR2 YSLEER. The CDR3 DNA sequence: TGCGCCAGCAGCCAACACACCACGGGAATAAAGACCCAGTACTTC. Translating it yields CASSQHTTGIKTQYF.

J is TRBJ1-6 and V is TRBV6-1; D call uncertain. The CDR3 spans 17 residues. Trimming removed 3 bases at V and 1 base at J, with 13 bases between. Germline CDR1 and CDR2: MNHNS and SASEGT. The CDR3 is CASSDMFGRSYNSPLHF. The CDR3 DNA reads TGTGCCAGCAGTGACATGTTTGGTCGGTCCTATAATTCACCCCTCCACTTT.

The chain combines TRBV19 with TRBJ1-2; D ambiguous. The CDR3 has 11 residues. The V gene lost 3 bases and the J gene lost 5 bases, with 4 bases spanning the gap. Germline assignment: CDR1 LNHDA and CDR2 SQIVND (reference sequence). The CDR3 reads CASSMDYGYTF. The DNA of the CDR3 is TGTGCCAGTAGTATGGATTATGGCTACACCTTC.

The chain employs TRBV20-1 and TRBJ2-7, with 12 positions matching TRBD2. The CDR3 spans 14 residues. V lost 4 bases, J lost 2 bases, and 3 bases stayed unmatched. Germline assignment: CDR1 DFQATT and CDR2 SNEGSKA (reference sequence). CDR3 DNA: TGCAGTGCTACGACTAGCGGGGGCCCCTACGAGCAGTACTTC. Translating it yields CSATTSGGPYEQYF.

This clonotype came up a few times. The gene calls are TRBV6-2 or TRBV6-3 and TRBJ2-1; 7 bases are a match to TRBD2. With 4 bases clipped from V and 6 bases from J, the junction kept 9 bases outside the gene matches. The germline gives CDR1 MNHEY, CDR2 SVGEGT. This CDR3 comprises 15 residues. The CDR3 sequence is CASSFGSLAGNEQFF. The DNA of the CDR3 is TGTGCCAGCAGTTTCGGGAGCTTAGCGGGCAATGAGCAGTTCTTC.

This clonotype occurred many times. The genes are TRBV7-2 and TRBJ2-2, with D maybe TRBD1 (6 bases). Germline V gives CDR1 SGHTA, CDR2 FQGNSA. The CDR3 runs 15 residues. The V end was cut by 5 bases, the J end by 1 base, with 11 bases between. CDR3: CASSATGMNTGELFF. For the CDR3, the DNA is TGTGCCAGCAGCGCAACAGGGATGAACACCGGGGAGCTGTTTTTT. Looking up the rest from reference TRBV7-2 and TRBJ2-2 gives the full variable domain: GAGVSQSPSNKVTEKGKDVELRCDPISGHTALYWYRQSLGQGLEFLIYFQGNSAPDKSGLPSDRFSAERTGGSVSTLTIQRTQQEDSAVYLCASSATGMNTGELFFGEGSRLTVL.

The V and J genes are TRBV7-4 and TRBJ1-2, with D unresolved. V gave up 10 bases and J gave up 8 bases, with 8 bases separating them. CDR1 SGHVT and CDR2 SQSDAQ come from the germline V gene. This CDR3 spans 9 amino acids. Here the CDR3 DNA reads TGTGCCACCGGATACGGCTACACCTTC. It is translated as CATGYGYTF.

This clonotype was counted between two and nine times. J is TRBJ2-4 and V is TRBV19, with D tentatively TRBD2 (6 bases). CDR1 is LNHDA and CDR2 is SQIVND in the germline V gene (reference sequence). V gave up 2 bases and J gave up 7 bases, with 15 bases separating them. The CDR3 is 15 amino acids. CDR3 sequence (DNA): TGTGCCAGTAGTATATCATTGTGGGACTGGAACATTCAGTACTTC. Protein: CASSISLWDWNIQYF.

This clonotype was counted only a few times. V usage is TRBV29-1 and J usage is TRBJ1-1; TRBD1 might be the D (5 bases). V lost 8 bases and J lost 2, with 15 bases in between. The length of the CDR3 is 13 residues. Germline assignment: CDR1 SQVTM and CDR2 ANQGSEA. CDR3 DNA: TGCAGCTCCCGGCGGGGGGTAAACACTGAAGCTTTCTTT. Protein sequence: CSSRRGVNTEAFF.

The CDR3 coding sequence is TGTGCCAGCAGTCTTCTTATTGATCTCCGGCGGGATGAGCAGTTCTTC. This gives the protein CASSLLIDLRRDEQFF. V usage is TRBV2 and J usage is TRBJ2-1; the D gene is possibly TRBD2 (5 bases). Between the trimmed V and J ends, which lost 5 bases and 8 bases, there was a span of 22 bases. This CDR3 comprises 16 residues. Per the germline V gene, CDR1 is SNHLY and CDR2 is FYNNEI.

The chain employs TRBV3-1 and TRBJ2-3; D perhaps matches TRBD1 (6 bases). Between the trimmed V and J ends, which lost 4 bases and 7 bases, there was a span of 21 bases. CDR1 is LGHDT, CDR2 YNNKEL, per germline (reference sequence). The CDR3 is 16 residues long. CDR3 in amino acids: CASSLPGEPGPNTQYF. The CDR3 DNA reads TGTGCCAGCAGCCTCCCAGGGGAACCAGGGCCCAATACGCAGTATTTT.

This clonotype was seen only a few times. The rearrangement joins TRBV9 to TRBJ1-5; D is unresolved. The CDR3 sequence is 15 residues long. Germline V gene sequence: CDR1 SGDLS, CDR2 YYNGEE. V lost 0 bases and J lost 0, with 7 bases in between. In DNA, the CDR3 is TGTGCCAGCAGCGTAGACCCAGATAGCAATCAGCCCCAGCATTTT. Encoded protein: CASSVDPDSNQPQHF.